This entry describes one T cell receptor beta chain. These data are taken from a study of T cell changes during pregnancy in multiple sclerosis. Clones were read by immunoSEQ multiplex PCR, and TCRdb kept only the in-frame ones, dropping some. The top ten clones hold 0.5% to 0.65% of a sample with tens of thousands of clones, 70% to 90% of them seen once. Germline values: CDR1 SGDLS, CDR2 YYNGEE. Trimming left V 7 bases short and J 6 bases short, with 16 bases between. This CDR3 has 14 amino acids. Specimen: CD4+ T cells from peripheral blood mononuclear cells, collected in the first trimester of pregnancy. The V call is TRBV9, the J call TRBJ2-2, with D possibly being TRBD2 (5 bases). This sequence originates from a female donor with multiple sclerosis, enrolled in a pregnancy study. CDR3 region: CASGKGVNSGELFF. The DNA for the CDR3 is TGTGCCAGCGGAAAGGGAGTGAATTCCGGGGAGCTGTTTTTT.